The clone carrying this T cell receptor (beta chain) occurred many times. The target antigen is unknown. The data originate from a study of spatial heterogeneity in lung cancer. Study as a whole: Detected sequences consistently included more beta-chain ones than alpha-chain ones. Tumor-region counts of TCR transcripts tracked strongly with a T cell module score from matched bulk RNA-seq. Regarding the study as a whole: In tumors, expanded intratumoral alpha and beta TCR counts tracked mutation counts.

The V and J ends lost 0 bases and 8 bases respectively, with 8 bases between them. Germline CDR1 MNHEY, CDR2 SVGAGI. The CDR3 has 14 amino acids. Documented time point: sample taken at primary tumor resection. TCRs were sequenced from unsorted whole RNA of tumor, nontumor lung or PBMC. The library protocol tagged each TCR cDNA with a unique molecular identifier. TCRdb analysed the 5' RACE reads with MiXCR anew, one entry per CDR3 protein. In the table there are approximately 9,700 distinct CDR3 sequences, 8% to 9.5% of which are singletons. This sequence was found in a female donor with early-stage non-small cell lung cancer. Sequencing was performed on lung tumor tissue, taken at surgery. The genes are TRBV6-5 and TRBJ1-6; D remains ambiguous. CDR3 sequence: CASSYSLFDSPLHF. The CDR3 DNA sequence: TGTGCCAGCAGTTACTCCCTATTTGATTCACCCCTCCACTTT.